A single sample is the source of the 27 T cell receptor beta chains below, sequenced in a study of T cell responses to AZD1222 COVID-19 vaccine. Libraries were prepared by immunoSEQ multiplex PCR; TCRdb keeps only in-frame clonotypes and omits some of them. The sample consists of about 96,000 clones, about nine tenths of them appearing once. The specimen comprised peripheral blood, sampled on day 0 of AZD1222 vaccination. These receptors came from an adult in good health.

This clone was observed a few times. The gene calls are TRBV21-1 and TRBJ2-7. TRBV21-1 counts as a pseudogene. The CDR3 has 15 amino acids. Here the CDR3 DNA reads TGTGCCAGCAGCCAAGCCCGGGGCGCTTCCTACGAGCAGTACTTC. It is translated as CASSQARGASYEQYF.

The rearrangement links TRBV29-1 to TRBJ2-7; D gene uncertain. Germline CDR1 reads SQVTM; CDR2 reads ANQGSEA. With 3 bases removed from V and 3 bases from J, the gap between germline ends came to 9 bases. The CDR3 consists of 12 residues. This CDR3 reads CSVDSGSYEQYF. As DNA, the CDR3 is TGCAGCGTTGACAGTGGCAGCTACGAGCAGTACTTC.

CDR3 sequence (DNA): TGCGCCAGCAGCCAAGACAGGGCTAAAGCTTTCTTT. Translating gives CASSQDRAKAFF. The chain uses TRBV4-3 and TRBJ1-1; D possibly corresponds to TRBD1 (5 bases). Germline V gene lookup returns CDR1 LGHNA and CDR2 YSLEER. This CDR3 spans 12 amino acids. V was cut by 0 bases and J by 9 bases, with 8 bases left in between.

J is TRBJ2-1 and V is TRBV18; D ambiguous. Germline assignment: CDR1 KGHSH and CDR2 LQKENI. CDR3 size: 14 residues. V lost 3 bases and J lost 2, with 8 bases in between. The CDR3 loop reads CASSPSEAYNEQFF. DNA of the CDR3: TGTGCCAGCTCACCCAGCGAGGCCTACAATGAGCAGTTCTTC. The full variable domain, in which reference TRBV18 and TRBJ2-1 provide the parts outside the CDR3, is NAGVMQNPRHLVRRRGQEARLRCSPMKGHSHVYWYRQLPEEGLKFMVYLQKENIIDESGMPKERFSAEFPKEGPSILRIQQVVRGDSAAYFCASSPSEAYNEQFFGPGTRLTVL.

The genes are TRBV9 and TRBJ2-2, with D uncertain. Germline CDR1 is SGDLS and CDR2 is YYNGEE. Trimming left V 0 bases short and J 4 bases short, with 4 bases between. The CDR3 is made up of 13 amino acids. DNA of the CDR3: TGTGCCAGCAGCGTAGTTATCACCGGGGAGCTGTTTTTT. Its protein is CASSVVITGELFF.

This chain joins TRBV7-3 and TRBJ1-2, with 9 bases aligning to TRBD1. This CDR3 spans 16 amino acids. The germline V gene encodes CDR1 SGHTA and CDR2 FQGTGA. V lost 4 bases to trimming and J lost 8 bases; unmatched junction nucleotides: 14. The CDR3 here is CASSSHPGQGREGYTF. For the CDR3, the DNA is TGTGCCAGCAGCTCGCACCCGGGACAGGGAAGGGAAGGCTACACCTTC.

This CDR3 is CASSMVLAGGHNEQFF. The CDR3 DNA follows: TGTGCCAGTAGTATGGTACTAGCGGGAGGACACAATGAGCAGTTCTTC. The chain is built from TRBV19 and TRBJ2-1; TRBD2 matches 12 bases. Trimming cost V 3 bases and J 5 bases; bases outside gene matches: 5. The CDR3 is 16 amino acids. Germline CDR1 and CDR2: LNHDA and SQIVND (reference sequence).

The genes are TRBV7-2 and TRBJ2-7; weak D call: TRBD1 (6 bases). The V gene's germline CDR1 is SGHTA and CDR2 FQGNSA. The CDR3 runs to 14 residues. Trimming stripped 5 bases from V and 2 bases from J, with 13 bases between. The CDR3 bases are TGTGCCAGCAGCCCGACAGGACCTACCTACGAGCAGTACTTC. It translates to CASSPTGPTYEQYF. The whole variable domain, remainder taken from reference TRBV7-2 and TRBJ2-7, is GAGVSQSPSNKVTEKGKDVELRCDPISGHTALYWYRQSLGQGLEFLIYFQGNSAPDKSGLPSDRFSAERTGGSVSTLTIQRTQQEDSAVYLCASSPTGPTYEQYFGPGTRLTVT.

V and J are TRBV9 and TRBJ2-3; TRBD2 matches at 7 bases. The CDR3 spans 17 residues. Germline V gene sequence: CDR1 SGDLS, CDR2 YYNGEE. V lost 4 bases and J lost 0; bases outside the gene matches: 11. CDR3 nucleotides: TGTGCCAGCAGCTCATCCCTTCGCGGGAGTAGCACAGATACGCAGTATTTT. Translation gives CASSSSLRGSSTDTQYF.

The chain is built from TRBV7-6 and TRBJ2-7, with TRBD1 identical over 7 bases. Germline V gene sequence: CDR1 SGHVS, CDR2 FNYEAQ. V trimming: 5 bases; J trimming: 5 bases; junction bases outside the gene matches: 3. The CDR3 extends over 12 amino acids. CDR3 in amino acids: CASSPQGDEQYF. CDR3 sequence (DNA): TGTGCCAGCAGCCCTCAGGGGGACGAGCAGTACTTC.

The rearrangement uses TRBV19 and TRBJ1-5; D gene ambiguous. V was shortened by 3 bases and J by 4 bases, with 7 bases between the two germline ends. From germline, CDR1 is LNHDA and CDR2 SQIVND (reference sequence). This CDR3 has 13 amino acids. CDR3 sequence reads: CASSMQRNQPQHF. CDR3 coding DNA: TGTGCCAGTAGTATGCAACGGAATCAGCCCCAGCATTTT.

The V call is TRBV18, the J call TRBJ1-1, with D uncertain. Deletions cut 0 bases from V and 8 bases from J, with 10 bases between. The germline V gene has CDR1 KGHSH and CDR2 LQKENI. This CDR3 has 13 residues. The CDR3 DNA is TGTGCCAGCTCACCACCGTCTCGGGCCGAAGCTTTCTTT. Protein product: CASSPPSRAEAFF.

V gene TRBV28 combines with J gene TRBJ1-5; weak D call: TRBD1 (6 bases). CDR3 length equals 15 residues. CDR1 MDHEN and CDR2 SYDVKM come from the germline V gene. Trimming pared 2 bases from V and 3 bases from J, leaving 11 bases between. The CDR3 protein is CASSLNRVNNQPQHF. The CDR3 nucleotides are TGTGCCAGCAGTTTAAACAGGGTGAACAATCAGCCCCAGCATTTT.

This sequence joins TRBV2 and TRBJ2-5; D perhaps matches TRBD2 (6 bases). The V end was cut by 7 bases, the J end by 5 bases, with 20 bases between. Germline-derived CDR1 and CDR2 are SNHLY and FYNNEI. The CDR3 runs to 15 residues. The CDR3 DNA reads as TGTGCCAGCATGGCGAGTAGCGGTCCCGTCGAGACCCAGTACTTC. Translated, it gives CASMASSGPVETQYF.

The chain is built from TRBV4-2 and TRBJ2-1, with D hard to call. CDR3 length: 13 amino acids. From germline, CDR1 is LGHNA and CDR2 YNFKEQ. Trimming removed 0 bases at V and 8 bases at J, with 8 bases between. The DNA for the CDR3 is TGTGCCAGCAGCCAAGAGTGGATAGATGAGCAGTTCTTC. The encoded protein is CASSQEWIDEQFF.

V and J are TRBV5-1 and TRBJ2-7; TRBD2 matches at 10 bases. The CDR3 loop spans 15 amino acids. CDR1 is SGHRS, CDR2 YFSETQ, per germline. The V gene end was trimmed by 5 bases and the J gene end by 4 bases; junction bases not matched to a gene: 9. This CDR3 is CASRFGLAGVYEQYF. Written as DNA, the CDR3 is TGCGCCAGCAGATTCGGGCTAGCGGGAGTGTACGAGCAGTACTTC.

CDR3 sequence reads: CASSVDRRVSSEQFF. CDR3 nucleotides: TGTGCCAGCAGCGTCGACCGGAGGGTATCTAGTGAGCAGTTCTTC. This rearrangement joins TRBV28 to TRBJ2-1, with D possibly matching TRBD2 (6 bases). V shed 6 bases and J shed 9 bases, with 21 bases lying between them. Germline assignment: CDR1 MDHEN and CDR2 SYDVKM. The CDR3 spans 15 residues.

The chain carries TRBV19 and TRBJ1-2, with D maybe TRBD1 (6 bases). Looked up from germline, CDR1 is LNHDA and CDR2 is SQIVND (reference sequence). The length of the CDR3 is 15 residues. V was clipped by 4 bases and J by 4 bases, with 16 bases between them. This chain's CDR3 is CASSRTGRVGYGYTF. DNA of the CDR3: TGTGCCAGTAGTAGAACAGGGCGGGTGGGCTATGGCTACACCTTC.

V is TRBV7-2 and J is TRBJ2-7, with TRBD2 as a possible D gene (6 bases). The CDR3 runs to 18 residues. Germline V lookup: CDR1 SGHTA, CDR2 FQGNSA. V was clipped by 4 bases and J by 1 base, with 23 bases between them. CDR3 coding DNA: TGTGCCAGCAGCTGGAATCTAGCGACAAAACCCCTATCCTACGAGCAGTACTTC. As protein: CASSWNLATKPLSYEQYF.

The chain combines TRBV24-1 with TRBJ2-1; D gene uncertain. CDR3 length: 14 amino acids. Per germline, CDR1 KGHDR and CDR2 SFDVKD. Trimming cost V 1 base and J 9 bases, with 12 bases left between them. In nucleotides, the CDR3 is TGTGCCACCAGTGATTTAGGTCCCACTGGTGAGCAGTTCTTC. As protein: CATSDLGPTGEQFF.

CDR3 region: CASSLGMGETQYF. CDR3 DNA: TGTGCCAGCAGCTTGGGGATGGGGGAGACCCAGTACTTC. This sequence joins TRBV7-6 and TRBJ2-5, with D uncertain. The germline CDR1 and CDR2 sequences are SGHVS and FNYEAQ. Trimming pared 3 bases from V and 5 bases from J, leaving 10 bases between. The CDR3 sequence is 13 residues long.

The chain recombines TRBV5-1 with TRBJ2-4; maybe TRBD1 (7 bases). Germline CDR1 and CDR2: SGHRS and YFSETQ. The CDR3 sequence is 16 residues long. Trimming removed 4 bases at V and 1 base at J, with 15 bases between. The CDR3 DNA reads as TGCGCCAGCAGCCCCGGACAGGAGGGGGCCAAAAACATTCAGTACTTC. Translation: CASSPGQEGAKNIQYF.

The V and J genes are TRBV3-1 (or the pseudogene TRBV3-2) and TRBJ1-2; D is ambiguous. Germline values: CDR1 LGHDT, CDR2 YNNKEL (reference sequence). V was trimmed by 2 bases and J by 8 bases, leaving 15 bases between them. The CDR3 has 14 residues. The CDR3 loop is CASSQSGGSRGYTF. The DNA of the CDR3 is TGTGCCAGCAGCCAAAGCGGAGGGTCTCGAGGCTACACCTTC.

The genes are TRBV19 and TRBJ1-1; TRBD1 matches 7 bases. Germline V CDR1 and CDR2: LNHDA, SQIVND (reference sequence). The CDR3 totals 15 residues. Trimming took 6 bases from V and 0 from J; bases not matched to a gene: 7. The CDR3 DNA reads as TGTGCCAGTAGCAAACAGGGGCCCATGAACACTGAAGCTTTCTTT. Protein sequence: CASSKQGPMNTEAFF.

The chain has TRBV7-9 and TRBJ2-2; 9 nucleotides match TRBD1. With V trimmed by 4 bases and J by 4 bases, 4 bases remained unmatched. Per the germline V gene, CDR1 is SEHNR and CDR2 is FQNEAQ (reference sequence). This CDR3 is built from 15 residues. In DNA form, the CDR3 reads TGTGCCAGCAGCTGGACAGGGGCACTCACCGGGGAGCTGTTTTTT. This translates into CASSWTGALTGELFF.

The V and J genes are TRBV3-1 (or the pseudogene TRBV3-2) and TRBJ2-2; weak D call: TRBD1 (5 bases). Between the trimmed V and J ends, which lost 2 bases and 8 bases, there was a span of 12 bases. Germline V lookup: CDR1 LGHDT, CDR2 YNNKEL (reference sequence). This CDR3 contains 14 residues. Here the CDR3 DNA reads TGTGCCAGCAGCCAAAACCAGGGAAGGGGGGAGCTGTTTTTT. Translated, it gives CASSQNQGRGELFF.

The chain couples TRBV21-1 to TRBJ2-7. TRBV21-1 counts as a pseudogene. This CDR3 is 15 amino acids long. Here the CDR3 DNA reads TGTGCCAGCAGCAAAAGGTGGGTCAACTCCTACGAGCAGTACTTC. Protein: CASSKRWVNSYEQYF.